A selection of T cell receptor beta chains follows, all from one sample in a study of T cell changes during pregnancy in multiple sclerosis. The method was immunoSEQ multiplex PCR; TCRdb's version includes in-frame clones alone and lacks a portion of them. The sample has tens of thousands of clones, over 80% seen once. Specimen: CD4+ T cells from peripheral blood mononuclear cells, collected after pregnancy. The receptors shown here come from a female donor with multiple sclerosis, enrolled in a pregnancy study. CDR3s include the opening cysteine and the closing phenylalanine or tryptophan. Fields, in order: V gene, D gene, J gene, clone size, CDR3 DNA, CDR3 protein. A D gene is named only where the DNA matches it firmly. Clone size is given for some rows only: seen once, a few or many times, or a class if the clone is expanded.

TRBV11-2	TRBD1	TRBJ1-1	.	TGTGCCAGCAGCATACCGGGACAGGGGGGCACTGAAGCTTTCTTT	CASSIPGQGGTEAFF
TRBV5-1	TRBD1	TRBJ2-7	.	TGCGCCAGCAGCTCTAAGACAGGGGGAGGCTACGAGCAGTATTTC	CASSSKTGGGYEQYF
TRBV7-9	TRBD1	TRBJ1-1	.	TGTGCCAGCAGCTTACCGGGACAGGGCGCCACTGAAGCTTTCTTT	CASSLPGQGATEAFF
TRBV18	TRBD2	TRBJ2-1	.	TGTGCCAGCTCTCCGACTAGCGGGGCCTACAATGAGCAGTTCTTC	CASSPTSGAYNEQFF
TRBV29-1	.	TRBJ2-2	.	TGCAGCGCCTTACCGGTTTTAACCGGGGAGCTGTTTTTT	CSALPVLTGELFF
TRBV19	TRBD1	TRBJ2-7	.	TGTGCCAGTAGTAAGCGGACAGGGGGCCTGAGCTCCTACGAGCAGTACTTC	CASSKRTGGLSSYEQYF
TRBV2	.	TRBJ2-1	.	TGTGCCAGCAGTGTATACAATGAGCAGTTCTTC	CASSVYNEQFF
TRBV7-9	.	TRBJ1-1	.	TGTGCCAGCAGCGCCACGGGGAACACTGAAGCTTTCTTT	CASSATGNTEAFF
TRBV7-9	.	TRBJ1-1	.	TGTGCCAGCAGCCGCGAAATGAACACTGAAGCTTTCTTT	CASSREMNTEAFF
TRBV28	TRBD2	TRBJ2-1	.	TGTGCCAGCAGTACCGTGGGACTAGCGGGAGGTGAGCAGTTCTTC	CASSTVGLAGGEQFF
TRBV7-2	.	TRBJ1-2	.	TGTGCCAGCAGCTTACAATACGGTGATGGCTACACCTTC	CASSLQYGDGYTF
TRBV28	TRBD1	TRBJ1-2	.	TGTGCCAGCAGTTTGCGAGGGGGCGCTAGTTATGGCTACACCTTC	CASSLRGGASYGYTF
TRBV9	TRBD2	TRBJ2-1	.	TGTGCCAGCAGCGTTAGCGGGTCTTCCTACAATGAGCAGTTCTTC	CASSVSGSSYNEQFF
TRBV11-2	TRBD2	TRBJ2-1	once	TGTGCCAGCAGCCGAAATCCCCCCGCGGGAGAAGTTTACAATGAGCAGTTCTTC	CASSRNPPAGEVYNEQFF
TRBV6-4	.	TRBJ1-1	.	TGTGCCAGCAGTGACTCGAATACAGGGCCCTCCTACATGAACACTGAAGCTTTCTTT	CASSDSNTGPSYMNTEAFF
TRBV11-3	TRBD1	TRBJ1-1	.	TGTGCCAGCAGCTTGCAGGGGCAGGGGGCGAGGACTGAAGCTTTCTTT	CASSLQGQGARTEAFF
TRBV10-1	TRBD2	TRBJ2-2	.	TGCGCCAGCAGTGAGTCGAGACTAGCGGGGCGAGTGGAGCTGTTTTTT	CASSESRLAGRVELFF
TRBV5-1	TRBD2	TRBJ2-1	.	TGCGCCAGCACGTTACTAGCGGGATCCTTTAATGAGCAGTTCTTC	CASTLLAGSFNEQFF
TRBV11-3	TRBD1	TRBJ2-3	.	TGTGCCAGCAGCCTAGGGACAGGGGCCACAGATACGCAGTATTTT	CASSLGTGATDTQYF
TRBV5-1	.	TRBJ2-2	.	TGCGCCAGCAGCTTGGTGCGCGGGAACACCGGGGAGCTGTTTTTT	CASSLVRGNTGELFF
TRBV28	TRBD1	TRBJ1-4	.	TGTGCCAGCAGTGCCGGACAGGGGACAATTAATGAAAAACTGTTTTTT	CASSAGQGTINEKLFF
TRBV19	TRBD2	TRBJ2-1	.	TGTGCCAGTCGACGGCGTACTAGCGTCGGGAATGAGCAGTTCTTC	CASRRRTSVGNEQFF
TRBV5-4	.	TRBJ2-7	.	TGTGCCAGCAGCTTACAGGGAGGGGTTGGCGAGCAGTACTTC	CASSLQGGVGEQYF
TRBV5-5	.	TRBJ1-1	few	TGTGCCAGCAGCTTGGCTCTACTAAAAACTGAAGCTTTCTTT	CASSLALLKTEAFF
TRBV19	.	TRBJ1-1	.	TGTGCCAGTAGTCCCCCCCCCAGCGTGAACACTGAAGCTTTCTTT	CASSPPPSVNTEAFF
TRBV28	.	TRBJ1-1	.	TGTGCCAGCAATTCACTTCGGGGGAACACTGAAGCTTTCTTT	CASNSLRGNTEAFF
TRBV28	TRBD1	TRBJ1-5	.	TGTGCCAGCAGTTTTTCAGGGGGCGCGAATCAGCCCCAGCATTTT	CASSFSGGANQPQHF
TRBV28	.	TRBJ1-5	.	TGTGCCAGCAGTTTGGCCGGGGGTAGCAATCAGCCCCAGCATTTT	CASSLAGGSNQPQHF
TRBV5-4	TRBD1	TRBJ1-4	few	TGTGCCAGCAGCTTGGGGGACAGGGCTGAAAAACTGTTTTTT	CASSLGDRAEKLFF
TRBV2	.	TRBJ2-1	.	TGTGCCAGCAGTCCGGGACTGCCCTACAATGAGCAGTTCTTC	CASSPGLPYNEQFF
TRBV7-2	.	TRBJ2-7	.	TGTGCCAGCAGCGCAGAGACCACTAGCAGGTTGGGGGAGCAGTACTTC	CASSAETTSRLGEQYF
TRBV7-9	.	TRBJ2-3	few	TGTGCCAGCAGCTTGGTAGGAGCACGAGATACGCAGTATTTT	CASSLVGARDTQYF
TRBV28	.	TRBJ2-3	.	TGTGCCAGCAGTTTTCGAGTAGATACGCAGTATTTT	CASSFRVDTQYF
TRBV19	TRBD1	TRBJ1-5	.	TGTGCCAGTAGTCTGATGACCACAGGGGGTAGCAATCAGCCCCAGCATTTT	CASSLMTTGGSNQPQHF
TRBV28	TRBD2	TRBJ2-7	.	TGTGCCAGCAGCTTTCTAGCGGGGGCCTACGAGCAGTACTTC	CASSFLAGAYEQYF
TRBV28	.	TRBJ1-5	.	TGTGCCAGCAGTGGGCGAAATAGCAATCAGCCCCAGCATTTT	CASSGRNSNQPQHF
TRBV19	.	TRBJ2-1	.	TGTGCCAGTAGTAGGACAAGGCACAATGAGCAGTTCTTC	CASSRTRHNEQFF